The 21 T cell receptor beta chains presented below share a single source sample, sequenced in a study of shared clonotypes between healthy human individuals. Data came from immunoSEQ multiplex PCR; TCRdb stores just in-frame clones and leaves some out. There are under 2,500,000 clones in the sample; 95% occur only once, and 0.13% lies in the top ten. The source material was naive CD4+ T cells sorted from blood. Documented subset: CD45RA+ positively selected. These receptors were collected from a man in his late teens or twenties in good health.

This chain uses TRBV5-1 with TRBJ2-7, with TRBD2 matching 8 bases. CDR1 is SGHRS and CDR2 is YFSETQ in the germline V gene. The junction had 6 bases not matched to a gene; V was cut back by 4 bases and J by 6 bases. There are 13 residues in the CDR3. CDR3 nucleotides: TGCGCCAGCAGCCCCCGGGAGGGAATCGAGCAGTACTTC. This encodes CASSPREGIEQYF.

The chain is built from TRBV4-3 and TRBJ2-1; tentative D call: TRBD2 (5 bases). V was shortened by 0 bases and J by 0 bases, with 15 bases between the two germline ends. The CDR3 spans 18 residues. Germline CDR1 is LGHNA and CDR2 is YSLEER. The CDR3 reads CASSQDLMSGSSYNEQFF. The CDR3 DNA follows: TGCGCCAGCAGCCAAGATTTAATGTCGGGGAGCTCCTACAATGAGCAGTTCTTC.

This clone was observed a single time. The V gene is TRBV7-9, the J gene TRBJ2-1; unclear D gene. The CDR3 sequence is 13 residues long. CDR1 SEHNR and CDR2 FQNEAQ come from the germline V gene (reference sequence). V was shortened by 2 bases and J by 8 bases, with 10 bases between the two germline ends. CDR3 sequence (DNA): TGTGCCAGCAGCTTAAGGATGAACGATGAGCAGTTCTTC. Encoded protein: CASSLRMNDEQFF.

The chain combines TRBV4-3 with TRBJ1-1; D remains ambiguous. V gave up 5 bases and J gave up 0 bases, with 13 bases separating them. The CDR3 contains 15 residues. Germline V gene lookup returns CDR1 LGHNA and CDR2 YSLEER. The CDR3 here is CASSGSFTMNTEAFF. In DNA, the CDR3 is TGCGCCAGCAGCGGATCATTCACTATGAACACTGAAGCTTTCTTT.

V and J are TRBV16 and TRBJ1-6; the D is unclear. There are 15 residues in the CDR3. The germline CDR1 and CDR2 sequences are KGHSY and FQNENV. Between the trimmed V and J ends, which lost 0 bases and 9 bases, there was a span of 12 bases. The CDR3 DNA sequence: TGTGCCAGCAGCCAATCAGTGGGTTTAAGTTCACCCCTCCACTTT. Protein product: CASSQSVGLSSPLHF.

On this clone: Other DNA variants within this sample encode the same CDR3. CDR3 bases: TGTGCCAGCAGCGTAGGCAACTCTGGAAACACCATATATTTT. Its translation is CASSVGNSGNTIYF. The rearrangement links TRBV9 to TRBJ1-3; no firm D call. Germline values: CDR1 SGDLS, CDR2 YYNGEE. The CDR3 contains 14 residues. Trimming left V 0 bases short and J 0 bases short, with 4 bases between.

The table lists this clone with a count of one. The chain carries TRBV6-1 and TRBJ1-4; D perhaps matches TRBD1 (5 bases). Deletions cut 2 bases from V and 4 bases from J, with 11 bases between. The CDR3 sequence is 15 residues long. Germline-derived CDR1 and CDR2 are MNHNS and SASEGT. The CDR3 DNA is TGTGCCAGCAGTGAACAAAGGACACGTAATGAAAAACTGTTTTTT. Translated: CASSEQRTRNEKLFF.

The chain employs TRBV27 and TRBJ1-1; D is possibly TRBD1 (5 bases). Trimming stripped 0 bases from V and 13 bases from J, with 15 bases between. Germline V gene data show CDR1 as MNHEY and CDR2 as SMNVEV (reference sequence). This CDR3 has 13 amino acids. CDR3 sequence: CASSLSGGTPNFF. CDR3 nucleotide sequence: TGTGCCAGCAGTTTATCCGGCGGGACCCCTAATTTCTTT.

The chain employs TRBV2 and TRBJ1-4; D not certain. This CDR3 comprises 13 residues. V lost 7 bases and J lost 5, with 11 bases in between. The germline V gene encodes CDR1 SNHLY and CDR2 FYNNEI. CDR3 loop: CASTIIRNEKLFF. The CDR3 region has the DNA TGTGCCAGCACGATTATCCGGAATGAAAAACTGTTTTTT. Full variable domain (remainder filled in from reference TRBV2 and TRBJ1-4): EPEVTQTPSHQVTQMGQEVILRCVPISNHLYFYWYRQILGQKVEFLVSFYNNEISEKSEIFDDQFSVERPDGSNFTLKIRSTKLEDSAMYFCASTIIRNEKLFFGSGTQLSVL.

This clone was observed a single time. The J gene is TRBJ2-7, the V gene TRBV5-1, with 7 positions matching TRBD2. Germline CDR1 reads SGHRS; CDR2 reads YFSETQ. The CDR3 is 14 amino acids. V dropped 4 bases and J dropped 4; count of bases not matched to a gene: 8. Written as DNA, the CDR3 is TGCGCCAGCAGCAAAGCGGGAAAATCATACGAGCAGTACTTC. It yields the protein CASSKAGKSYEQYF.

The V gene is TRBV11-2, the J gene TRBJ1-6; 10 positions match TRBD1. CDR3 size: 16 residues. The germline V gene has CDR1 SGHAT and CDR2 FQNNGV. V shed 5 bases and J 7 bases; nucleotides not matched to a gene: 8. CDR3 nucleotide sequence: TGTGCCAGCAGCCCATCAGACAGGGGGCGGAATTCACCCCTCCACTTT. This gives the protein CASSPSDRGRNSPLHF.

The chain recombines TRBV2 with TRBJ1-5; the match to TRBD1 covers 8 bases. Unmatched junction bases numbered 4, after V lost 4 bases and J lost 2 bases. Germline CDR1 SNHLY, CDR2 FYNNEI. There are 15 residues in the CDR3. In nucleotides, the CDR3 is TGTGCCAGCAGTGCCCAGACAGGGGGCAATCAGCCCCAGCATTTT. It encodes CASSAQTGGNQPQHF.

This clone was seen just once. The chain is built from TRBV5-6 and TRBJ1-2; 8 bases are a match to TRBD1. The CDR3 spans 14 residues. J was trimmed by 4 bases and V by 3 bases; bases with no gene match: 5. Germline CDR1 SGHDT, CDR2 YYEEEE. The CDR3 loop is CASSSRDRIYGYTF. The CDR3 DNA is TGTGCCAGCAGCTCCCGGGACAGGATCTATGGCTACACCTTC. Supplemented by reference TRBV5-6 and TRBJ1-2, the full variable domain reads DAGVTQSPTHLIKTRGQQVTLRCSPKSGHDTVSWYQQALGQGPQFIFQYYEEEERQRGNFPDRFSGHQFPNYSSELNVNALLLGDSALYLCASSSRDRIYGYTFGSGTRLTVV.

The V and J genes are TRBV6-6 and TRBJ1-1; 7 nucleotides line up with TRBD1. The CDR3 has 14 amino acids. Germline assignment: CDR1 MNHNY and CDR2 SVGAGI (reference sequence). With V trimmed by 5 bases and J by 1 base, 4 bases remained unmatched. CDR3 sequence: CASSVGTANTEAFF. Here the CDR3 DNA reads TGTGCCAGCAGTGTAGGGACAGCGAACACTGAAGCTTTCTTT.

The chain uses TRBV9 and TRBJ2-1, with 7 bases lining up with TRBD2. J was trimmed by 6 bases and V by 1 base; bases with no gene match: 13. The CDR3 runs 17 residues. The V gene's germline CDR1 is SGDLS and CDR2 YYNGEE. As DNA, the CDR3 is TGTGCCAGCAGCGTATTTAACCCGGCGGGAGCCCTCAATGAGCAGTTCTTC. It codes for CASSVFNPAGALNEQFF.

The chain joins TRBV5-1 to TRBJ1-1; possible D gene TRBD1, 5 bases. Germline CDR1 is SGHRS and CDR2 is YFSETQ. V lost 8 bases, J lost 5 bases, and 19 bases lay in between. This CDR3 has 14 amino acids. This CDR3 reads CASGIGTLGTEAFF. CDR3 bases: TGCGCCAGTGGAATCGGGACCCTGGGGACTGAAGCTTTCTTT.

This clone has just one count. Other nucleotide sequences from this sample produce the same CDR3. The V gene is TRBV30, the J gene TRBJ2-1, with unresolved D. Trimming pared 4 bases from V and 0 bases from J, leaving 7 bases between. CDR1 GTSNPN and CDR2 SVGIG come from the germline V gene (reference sequence). This CDR3 comprises 13 residues. CDR3 bases: TGTGCCTGGACTGGAAGCTCCTACAATGAGCAGTTCTTC. Amino acid sequence: CAWTGSSYNEQFF.

The chain couples TRBV4-2 to TRBJ2-1; TRBD2 matches 12 bases. The J segment lost 7 bases and the V segment lost 4 bases, leaving 8 bases of the junction unmatched. The germline CDR1 and CDR2 sequences are LGHNA and YNFKEQ. There are 16 residues in the CDR3. CDR3 sequence (DNA): TGTGCCAGCAGCCCCTTTCCTAGCGGGGGGGCTAATGAGCAGTTCTTC. As protein: CASSPFPSGGANEQFF.

The chain combines TRBV19 with TRBJ1-4, with TRBD1 matching over 7 bases. CDR1 is LNHDA and CDR2 is SQIVND in the germline V gene (reference sequence). J lost 3 bases, V lost 3 bases, and 10 bases had no gene match. The CDR3 spans 17 residues. The CDR3: CASSMGETGIPNEKLFF. In nucleotides, the CDR3 is TGTGCCAGTAGTATGGGGGAGACAGGGATTCCTAATGAAAAACTGTTTTTT. The full variable domain, in which reference TRBV19 and TRBJ1-4 provide the parts outside the CDR3, is DGGITQSPKYLFRKEGQNVTLSCEQNLNHDAMYWYRQDPGQGLRLIYYSQIVNDFQKGDIAEGYSVSREKKESFPLTVTSAQKNPTAFYLCASSMGETGIPNEKLFFGSGTQLSVL.

This chain links TRBV18 with TRBJ2-3; 9 nucleotides match TRBD2. J gave up 4 bases and V 6 bases, and 8 bases lay outside the gene matches. The CDR3 has 15 amino acids. The germline CDR1 and CDR2 sequences are KGHSH and LQKENI. In nucleotides, the CDR3 is TGTGCCAGCTCGATTAGACTAGCGGCGGCAGATACGCAGTATTTT. Translated: CASSIRLAAADTQYF. Drawing the rest from reference TRBV18 and TRBJ2-3, the complete variable domain is NAGVMQNPRHLVRRRGQEARLRCSPMKGHSHVYWYRQLPEEGLKFMVYLQKENIIDESGMPKERFSAEFPKEGPSILRIQQVVRGDSAAYFCASSIRLAAADTQYFGPGTRLTVL.

V is TRBV30 and J is TRBJ2-3; weak D call: TRBD2 (7 bases). CDR1 is GTSNPN and CDR2 is SVGIG in the germline V gene (reference sequence). The CDR3 spans 15 residues. V lost 5 bases and J 4 bases, leaving 19 bases between the germline ends. In DNA form, the CDR3 reads TGTGCCTGGGCGAGGGGGGGAGGGTTCTCAGATACGCAGTATTTT. Residues: CAWARGGGFSDTQYF.